This T cell receptor beta chain was recovered during a study of blood T cell repertoires in COVID-19. Study background: Sources were T cells, B-cell-depleted T cells, or PBMCs; the material itself was cDNA or gDNA.

This clone appeared a single time. Repertoires were generated with immunoSEQ multiplex PCR, while TCRdb's copy carries only in-frame clones and drops some. The sample lists about 340,000 clones; under 95% were seen once. Germline V gene data show CDR1 as PRHDT and CDR2 as FYEKMQ (reference sequence). The trim removed 4 bases at V and 2 bases at J, leaving 4 bases unmatched. The CDR3 extends over 15 amino acids. Sequencing was done on a sample of peripheral blood. This clonotype was obtained from a woman aged 18-35 years who had recovered from COVID-19. V usage is TRBV13 and J usage is TRBJ1-5; 8 bases line up with TRBD1. This CDR3 is CASSSGTGGNQPQHF. For the CDR3, the DNA is TGTGCCAGCAGCTCGGGGACAGGTGGCAATCAGCCCCAGCATTTT.